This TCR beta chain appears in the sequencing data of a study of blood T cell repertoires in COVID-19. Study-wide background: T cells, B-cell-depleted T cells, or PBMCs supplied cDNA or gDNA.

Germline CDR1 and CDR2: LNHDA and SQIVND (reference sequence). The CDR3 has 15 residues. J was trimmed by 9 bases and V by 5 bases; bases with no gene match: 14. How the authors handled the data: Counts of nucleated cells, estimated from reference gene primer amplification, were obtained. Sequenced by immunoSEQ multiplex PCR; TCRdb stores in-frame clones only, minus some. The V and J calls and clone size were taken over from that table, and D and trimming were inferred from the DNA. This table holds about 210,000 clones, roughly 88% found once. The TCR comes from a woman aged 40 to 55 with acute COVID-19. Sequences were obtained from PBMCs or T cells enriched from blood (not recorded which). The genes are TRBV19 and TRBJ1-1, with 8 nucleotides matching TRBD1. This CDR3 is CASSSPRGLGVKAFF. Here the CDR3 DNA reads TGTGCCAGTAGTTCCCCCAGGGGGCTCGGTGTGAAAGCTTTCTTT. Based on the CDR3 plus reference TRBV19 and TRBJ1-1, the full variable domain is DGGITQSPKYLFRKEGQNVTLSCEQNLNHDAMYWYRQDPGQGLRLIYYSQIVNDFQKGDIAEGYSVSREKKESFPLTVTSAQKNPTAFYLCASSSPRGLGVKAFFGQGTRLTVV.